This T cell receptor beta chain was identified in a study of blood T cell repertoires in COVID-19. Whole-study context: Sites across the United States, Italy and Spain contributed samples from acute and convalescent COVID-19. In each case, the material was cDNA or gDNA derived from T cells, B-cell-depleted T cells, or PBMCs.

In the original workflow: Scientists estimated how many nucleated cells there were by amplifying reference gene primers. Method: immunoSEQ multiplex PCR; TCRdb's copy keeps in-frame clones and lacks some. V, J and clone size derive from that table, while D and trimming were established from the DNA sequence. The sample holds 150,000 to 160,000 clones, 84% seen once. V lost 4 bases and J lost 5, with 7 bases in between. CDR3 length: 12 amino acids. Germline V CDR1 and CDR2: SGDLS, YYNGEE. The sample taken for sequencing was peripheral blood. The clonotype was recovered from a woman in her forties or fifties with acute or convalescent COVID-19. This chain links TRBV9 with TRBJ2-1, with D unclear. DNA of the CDR3: TGTGCCAGCAGCCTACTGGACAATGAGCAGTTCTTC. It translates to CASSLLDNEQFF.